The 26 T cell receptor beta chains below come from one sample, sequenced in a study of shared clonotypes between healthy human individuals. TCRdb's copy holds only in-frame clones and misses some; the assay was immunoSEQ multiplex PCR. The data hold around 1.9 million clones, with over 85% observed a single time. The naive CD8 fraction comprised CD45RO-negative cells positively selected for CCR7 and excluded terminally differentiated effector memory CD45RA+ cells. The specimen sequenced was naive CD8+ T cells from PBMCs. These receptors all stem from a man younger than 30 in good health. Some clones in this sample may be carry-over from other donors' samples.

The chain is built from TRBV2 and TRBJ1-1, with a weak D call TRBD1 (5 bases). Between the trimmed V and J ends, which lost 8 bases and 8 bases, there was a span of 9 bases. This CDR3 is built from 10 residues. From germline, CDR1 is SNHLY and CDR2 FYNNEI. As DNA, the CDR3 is TGTGCCAGCCGATGGGGGGAAGCTTTCTTT. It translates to CASRWGEAFF.

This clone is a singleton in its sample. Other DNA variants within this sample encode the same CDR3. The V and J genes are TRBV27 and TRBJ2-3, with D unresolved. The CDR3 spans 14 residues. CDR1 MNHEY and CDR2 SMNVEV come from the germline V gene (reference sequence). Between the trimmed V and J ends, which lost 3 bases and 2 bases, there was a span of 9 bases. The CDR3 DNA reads TGTGCCAGCAGTTTGGTCGGGTCCACAGATACGCAGTATTTT. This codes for CASSLVGSTDTQYF.

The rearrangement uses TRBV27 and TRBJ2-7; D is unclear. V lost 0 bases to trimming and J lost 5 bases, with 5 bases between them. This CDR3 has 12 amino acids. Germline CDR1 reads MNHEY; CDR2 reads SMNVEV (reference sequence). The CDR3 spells CASSLSANEQYF. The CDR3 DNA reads TGTGCCAGCAGTTTATCAGCTAACGAGCAGTACTTC.

The CDR3 reads CASSLSVGGVGQPQHF. The CDR3 DNA follows: TGTGCCAGCAGTTTATCGGTTGGAGGGGTAGGTCAGCCCCAGCATTTT. V usage is TRBV27 and J usage is TRBJ1-5; D may be TRBD1 (5 bases). Per the germline V gene, CDR1 is MNHEY and CDR2 is SMNVEV (reference sequence). The germline V and J ends were trimmed by 0 bases and 6 bases, with 15 bases remaining between them. This CDR3 comprises 16 residues.

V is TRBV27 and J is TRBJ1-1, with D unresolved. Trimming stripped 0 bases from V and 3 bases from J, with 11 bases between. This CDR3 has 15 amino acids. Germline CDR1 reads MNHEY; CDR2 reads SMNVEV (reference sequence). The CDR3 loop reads CASSLSPGAHTEAFF. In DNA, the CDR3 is TGTGCCAGCAGTTTATCCCCGGGTGCTCACACTGAAGCTTTCTTT.

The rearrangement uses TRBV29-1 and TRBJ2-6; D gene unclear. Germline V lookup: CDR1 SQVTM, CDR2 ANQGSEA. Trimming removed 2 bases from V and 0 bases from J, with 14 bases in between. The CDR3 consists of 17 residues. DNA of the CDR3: TGCAGCGTTGAAATGGTCCATGGTAGCTCTGGGGCCAACGTCCTGACTTTC. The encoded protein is CSVEMVHGSSGANVLTF.

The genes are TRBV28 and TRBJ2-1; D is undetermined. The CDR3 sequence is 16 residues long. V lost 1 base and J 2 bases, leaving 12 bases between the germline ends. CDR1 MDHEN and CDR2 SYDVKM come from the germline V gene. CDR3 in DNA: TGTGCCAGCAGTTTATCGTCCGCAGTGACCTACAATGAGCAGTTCTTC. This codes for CASSLSSAVTYNEQFF.

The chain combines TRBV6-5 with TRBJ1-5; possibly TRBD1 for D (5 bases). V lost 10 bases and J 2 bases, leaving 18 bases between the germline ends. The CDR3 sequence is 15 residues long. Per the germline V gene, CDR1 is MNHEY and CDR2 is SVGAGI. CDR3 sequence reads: CATRDEGLGNQPQHF. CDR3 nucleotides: TGTGCCACCAGGGATGAGGGGCTTGGCAATCAGCCCCAGCATTTT.

CDR3 amino acids: CASRTWDRASYEQYF. The CDR3 coding sequence is TGTGCCAGCAGAACCTGGGACAGGGCCTCCTACGAGCAGTACTTC. The rearrangement joins TRBV6-5 to TRBJ2-5; TRBD1 matches at 9 bases. Near its end, the DNA agrees better with TRBJ2-7, so the J call may be wrong. The CDR3 runs to 15 residues. The germline gives CDR1 MNHEY, CDR2 SVGAGI.

The CDR3 region is CASHSPNTEAFF. In DNA form, the CDR3 reads TGTGCCAGCCACAGCCCGAACACTGAAGCTTTCTTT. V is TRBV28 and J is TRBJ1-1; D not resolved. V shed 8 bases and J shed 1 base, with 8 bases lying between them. Germline CDR1 reads MDHEN; CDR2 reads SYDVKM. The CDR3 extends over 12 amino acids.

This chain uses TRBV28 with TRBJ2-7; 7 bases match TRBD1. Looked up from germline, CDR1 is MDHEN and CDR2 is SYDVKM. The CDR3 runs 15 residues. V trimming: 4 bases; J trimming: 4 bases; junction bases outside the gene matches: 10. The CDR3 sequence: CASSSQTGLRYEQYF. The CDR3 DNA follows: TGTGCCAGCAGTTCCCAGACAGGGTTGAGGTACGAGCAGTACTTC.

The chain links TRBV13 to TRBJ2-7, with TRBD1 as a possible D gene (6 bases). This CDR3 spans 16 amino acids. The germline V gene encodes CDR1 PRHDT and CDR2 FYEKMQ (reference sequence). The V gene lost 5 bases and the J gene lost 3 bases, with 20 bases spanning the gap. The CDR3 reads CASSPPGDTSRYEQYF. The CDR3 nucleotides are TGTGCCAGCAGCCCACCCGGGGACACATCACGCTACGAGCAGTACTTC.

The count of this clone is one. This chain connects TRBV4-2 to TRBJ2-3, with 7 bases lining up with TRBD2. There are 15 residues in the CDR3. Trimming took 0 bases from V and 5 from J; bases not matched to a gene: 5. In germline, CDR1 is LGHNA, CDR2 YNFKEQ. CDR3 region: CASSQDRGVEDTQYF. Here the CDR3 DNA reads TGTGCCAGCAGCCAAGATCGGGGGGTTGAAGATACGCAGTATTTT.

CDR3 residues: CAISGGRQGDYEQYF. CDR3 sequence (DNA): TGTGCCATCAGTGGGGGCCGACAGGGGGACTACGAGCAGTACTTC. This chain links TRBV10-3 with TRBJ2-7, with TRBD1 matching over 9 bases. Germline CDR1 ENHRY, CDR2 SYGVKD. With 4 bases clipped from V and 3 bases from J, the junction kept 7 bases outside the gene matches. CDR3 length equals 15 residues.

CDR3 amino acids: CASSMTTVEDHEQYF. CDR3 in DNA: TGTGCCAGTAGTATGACGACGGTCGAAGACCACGAGCAGTACTTC. This chain uses TRBV19 with TRBJ2-7; D call uncertain. Trimming removed 3 bases from V and 5 bases from J, with 17 bases in between. Germline V lookup: CDR1 LNHDA, CDR2 SQIVND (reference sequence). The CDR3 totals 15 residues.

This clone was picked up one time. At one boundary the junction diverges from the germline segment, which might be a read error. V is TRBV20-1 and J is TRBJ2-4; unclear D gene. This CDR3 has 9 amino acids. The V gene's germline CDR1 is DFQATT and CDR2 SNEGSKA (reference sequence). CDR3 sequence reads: CSAGVTLNF. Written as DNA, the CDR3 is TGCAGTGCCGGAGTGACCCTAAACTTC.

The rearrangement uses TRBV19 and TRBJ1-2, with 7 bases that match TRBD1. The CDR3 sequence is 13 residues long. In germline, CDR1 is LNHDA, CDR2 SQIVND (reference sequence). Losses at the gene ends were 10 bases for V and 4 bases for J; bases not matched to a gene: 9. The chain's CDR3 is CATSGQESYGYTF. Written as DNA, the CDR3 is TGTGCCACCTCAGGACAGGAATCCTATGGCTACACCTTC.

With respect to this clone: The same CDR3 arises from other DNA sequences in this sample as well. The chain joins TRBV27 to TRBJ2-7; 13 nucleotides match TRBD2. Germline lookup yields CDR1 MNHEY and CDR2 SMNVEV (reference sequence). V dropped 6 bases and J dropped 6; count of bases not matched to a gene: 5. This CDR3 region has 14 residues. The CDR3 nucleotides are TGTGCCAGCAGCCCGGGACTAGCGGGACGCGAGCAGTACTTC. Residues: CASSPGLAGREQYF.

The CDR3 sequence: CASSYRLYNEQFF. For the CDR3, the DNA is TGTGCCAGCAGCTACCGTTTGTACAATGAGCAGTTCTTC. The chain has TRBV11-3 and TRBJ2-1, with no clear D. This CDR3 is built from 13 residues. The V gene lost 4 bases and the J gene lost 4 bases, with 8 bases spanning the gap. The germline CDR1 and CDR2 sequences are SGHNT and YENEEA.

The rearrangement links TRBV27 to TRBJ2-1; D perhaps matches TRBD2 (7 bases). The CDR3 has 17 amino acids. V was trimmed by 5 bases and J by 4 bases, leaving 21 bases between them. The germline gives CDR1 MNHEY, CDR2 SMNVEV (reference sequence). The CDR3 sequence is CASSLYRAGAIYNEQFF. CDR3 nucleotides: TGTGCCAGCAGTCTATATCGGGCGGGGGCAATATACAATGAGCAGTTCTTC.

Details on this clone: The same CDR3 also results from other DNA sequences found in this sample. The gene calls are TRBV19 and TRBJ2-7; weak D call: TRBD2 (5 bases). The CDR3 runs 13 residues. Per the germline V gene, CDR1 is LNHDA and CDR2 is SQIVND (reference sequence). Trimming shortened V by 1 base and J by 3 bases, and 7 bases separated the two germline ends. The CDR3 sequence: CASSIVAGYEQYF. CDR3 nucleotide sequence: TGTGCCAGTAGTATAGTTGCGGGCTACGAGCAGTACTTC.

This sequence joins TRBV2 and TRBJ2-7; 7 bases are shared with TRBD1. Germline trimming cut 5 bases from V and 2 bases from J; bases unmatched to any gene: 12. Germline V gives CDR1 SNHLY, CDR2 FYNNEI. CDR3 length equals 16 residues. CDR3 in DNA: TGTGCCAGCAGTTTCGATGCCGGGACAGCGGCCTACGAGCAGTACTTC. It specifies CASSFDAGTAAYEQYF.

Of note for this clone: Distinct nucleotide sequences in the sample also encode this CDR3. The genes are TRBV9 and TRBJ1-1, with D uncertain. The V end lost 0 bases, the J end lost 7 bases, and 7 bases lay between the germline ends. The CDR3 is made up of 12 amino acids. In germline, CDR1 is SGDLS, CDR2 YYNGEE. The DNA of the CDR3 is TGTGCCAGCAGCGTAGGAGGAAATGAAGCTTTCTTT. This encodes CASSVGGNEAFF. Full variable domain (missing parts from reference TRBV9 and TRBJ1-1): DSGVTQTPKHLITATGQRVTLRCSPRSGDLSVYWYQQSLDQGLQFLIQYYNGEERAKGNILERFSAQQFPDLHSELNLSSLELGDSALYFCASSVGGNEAFFGQGTRLTVV.

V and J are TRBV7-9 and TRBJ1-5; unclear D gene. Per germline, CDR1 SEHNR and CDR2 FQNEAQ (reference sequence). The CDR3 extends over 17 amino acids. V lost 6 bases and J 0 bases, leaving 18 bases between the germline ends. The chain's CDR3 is CASSSGPLSYSNQPQHF. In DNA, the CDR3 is TGTGCCAGCAGTTCCGGGCCCCTCTCCTATAGCAATCAGCCCCAGCATTTT.

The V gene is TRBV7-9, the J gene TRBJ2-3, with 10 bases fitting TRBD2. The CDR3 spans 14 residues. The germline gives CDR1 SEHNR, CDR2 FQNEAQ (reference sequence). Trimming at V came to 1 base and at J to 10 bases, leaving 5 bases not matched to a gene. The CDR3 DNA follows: TGTGCCAGCAGCTTAGAGGCCGGGACTAGCGCGCAGTATTTT. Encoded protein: CASSLEAGTSAQYF.

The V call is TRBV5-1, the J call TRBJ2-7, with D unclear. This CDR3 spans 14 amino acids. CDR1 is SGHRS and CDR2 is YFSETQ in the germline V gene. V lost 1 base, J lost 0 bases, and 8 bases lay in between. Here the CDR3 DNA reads TGCGCCAGCAGCTTGAAGGGCTTCTCCTACGAGCAGTACTTC. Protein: CASSLKGFSYEQYF.